This T cell receptor beta chain stems from a study of T cell repertoires in cytomegalovirus infection. Study information: Based on public TCR beta signatures, there were indications of CMV infection and of a matching HLA type.

TCRdb called the reads again in MiXCR, with one record for every CDR3 protein. Of nearly 650,000 distinct CDR3 sequences in the sample, around 24% were seen once. This clonotype was detected ten times or more. Antigen specificity is unknown. Regarding the study as a whole: Public TCR beta family frequency separated CMV-and-HLA carriers, including in an independent cohort.

The source of this sequence is a human donor in good health (CMV status not recorded). Some clones in this sample may be carry-over from other donors' samples. Sequencing used CD8+ T cells from PBMCs.

The DNA for the CDR3 is TGCAGTGCTCAGGGCAGGGGACACAATCAGCCCCAGCATTTT. Protein: CSAQGRGHNQPQHF. The J gene is TRBJ1-5, the V gene TRBV20-1, with D maybe TRBD1 (6 bases). Looked up from germline, CDR1 is DFQATT and CDR2 is SNEGSKA (reference sequence). Trimming pared 5 bases from V and 3 bases from J, leaving 14 bases between. The CDR3 sequence is 14 residues long.